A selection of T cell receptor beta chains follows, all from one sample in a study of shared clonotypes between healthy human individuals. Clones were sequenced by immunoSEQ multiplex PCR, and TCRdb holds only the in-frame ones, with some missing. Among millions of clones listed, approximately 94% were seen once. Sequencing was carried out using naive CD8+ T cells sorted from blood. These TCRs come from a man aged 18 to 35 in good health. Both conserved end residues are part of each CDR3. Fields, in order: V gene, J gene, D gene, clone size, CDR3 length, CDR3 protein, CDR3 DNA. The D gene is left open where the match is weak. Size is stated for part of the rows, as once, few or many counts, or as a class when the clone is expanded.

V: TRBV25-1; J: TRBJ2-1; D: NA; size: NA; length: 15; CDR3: CASSEVGPDYNEQFF; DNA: TGTGCCAGCAGTGAGGTCGGACCGGACTACAATGAGCAGTTCTTC
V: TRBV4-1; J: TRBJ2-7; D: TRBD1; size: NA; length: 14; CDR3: CASSQLTGEYEQYF; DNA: TGCGCCAGCAGCCAGTTGACAGGGGAATACGAGCAGTACTTC
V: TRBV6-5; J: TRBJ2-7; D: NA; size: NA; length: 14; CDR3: CASTHPVGSTEQYF; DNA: TGTGCCAGCACCCACCCCGTAGGCTCTACGGAGCAGTACTTC
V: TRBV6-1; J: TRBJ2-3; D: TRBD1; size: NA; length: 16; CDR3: CASSEEGTGYTDTQYF; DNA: TGTGCCAGCAGTGAAGAAGGGACAGGCTACACAGATACGCAGTATTTT
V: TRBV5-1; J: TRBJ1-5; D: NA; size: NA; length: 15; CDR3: CASSLSSGINQPQHF; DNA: TGCGCCAGCAGCTTGAGTTCGGGGATCAATCAGCCCCAGCATTTT
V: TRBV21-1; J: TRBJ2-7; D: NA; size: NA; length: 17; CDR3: CASSKGSIAGVPHEQYF; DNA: TGTGCCAGCAGCAAAGGTTCTATAGCGGGGGTCCCCCACGAGCAGTACTTC
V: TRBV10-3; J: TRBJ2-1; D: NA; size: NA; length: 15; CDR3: CAISEREEDYNEQFF; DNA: TGTGCCATCAGTGAGCGAGAAGAAGACTACAATGAGCAGTTCTTC
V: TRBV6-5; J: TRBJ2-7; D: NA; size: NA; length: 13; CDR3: CASRPQGPYEQYF; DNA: TGTGCCAGCAGGCCACAGGGACCCTACGAGCAGTACTTC
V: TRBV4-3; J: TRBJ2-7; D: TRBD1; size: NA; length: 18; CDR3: CASSRANPDRGDTYEQYF; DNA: TGCGCCAGCAGCCGAGCTAATCCTGACAGGGGGGATACCTACGAGCAGTACTTC
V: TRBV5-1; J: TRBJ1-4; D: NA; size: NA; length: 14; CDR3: CASSMRGGNEKLFF; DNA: TGCGCCAGCAGCATGCGGGGGGGAAATGAAAAACTGTTTTTT
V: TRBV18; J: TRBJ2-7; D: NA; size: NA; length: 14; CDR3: CASSPSQGSYEQYF; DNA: TGTGCCAGCTCACCAAGTCAGGGGAGCTACGAGCAGTACTTC
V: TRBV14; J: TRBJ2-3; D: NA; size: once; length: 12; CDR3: CASSQDNSRQYF; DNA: TGTGCCAGCAGCCAAGATAACAGTCGGCAGTATTTT
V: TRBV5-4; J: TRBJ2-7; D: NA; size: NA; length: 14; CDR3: CASSFGELAYEQYF; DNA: TGTGCCAGCAGCTTTGGGGAGCTAGCGTACGAGCAGTACTTC
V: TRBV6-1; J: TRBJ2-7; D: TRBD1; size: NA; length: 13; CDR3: CASRGTEIYEQYF; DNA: TGTGCCAGCAGGGGGACAGAGATATACGAGCAGTACTTC
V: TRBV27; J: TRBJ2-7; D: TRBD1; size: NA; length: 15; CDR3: CASRPIGTESYEQYF; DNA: TGTGCCAGCAGACCCATTGGGACAGAGTCCTACGAGCAGTACTTC
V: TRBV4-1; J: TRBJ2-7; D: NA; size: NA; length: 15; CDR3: CASSPPGQRANEQYF; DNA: TGCGCCAGCAGCCCCCCAGGACAGCGAGCTAACGAGCAGTACTTC